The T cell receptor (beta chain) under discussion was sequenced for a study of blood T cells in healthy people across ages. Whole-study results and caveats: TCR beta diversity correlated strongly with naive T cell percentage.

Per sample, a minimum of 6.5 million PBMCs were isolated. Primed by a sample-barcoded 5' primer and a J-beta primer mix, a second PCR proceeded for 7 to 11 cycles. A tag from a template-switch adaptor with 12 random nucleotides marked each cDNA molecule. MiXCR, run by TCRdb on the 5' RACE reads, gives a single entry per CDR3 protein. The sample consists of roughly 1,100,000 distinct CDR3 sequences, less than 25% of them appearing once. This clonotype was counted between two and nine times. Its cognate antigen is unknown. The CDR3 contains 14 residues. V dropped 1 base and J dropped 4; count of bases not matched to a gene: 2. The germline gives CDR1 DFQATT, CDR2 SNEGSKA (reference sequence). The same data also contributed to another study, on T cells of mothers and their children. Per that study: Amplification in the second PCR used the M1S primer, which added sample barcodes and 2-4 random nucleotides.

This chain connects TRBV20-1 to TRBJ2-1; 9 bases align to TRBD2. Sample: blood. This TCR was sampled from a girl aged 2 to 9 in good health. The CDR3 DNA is TGCAGTGCTAGAGCTAGCGGGGTATACAATGAGCAGTTCTTC. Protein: CSARASGVYNEQFF.